This T cell receptor (beta chain) comes out of a study of regulatory T cells in long-lasting Graves disease. Noted time point: newly diagnosed GD, antithyroid drugs for less than 3 months. From PBMCs, RNA was extracted and then used to make the TCR library. The authors built TCR beta libraries using iRepertoire HTBI primers and Arm-PCR of CDR3 regions. TCRdb called the multiplex PCR reads again in MiXCR, with one record for every CDR3 protein. Seen here are about 320,000 distinct CDR3 sequences, approximately 20% observed once, and the top ten hold 35% to 45%. This clonotype was recorded at least ten times. The source was peripheral blood mononuclear cells (PBMCs), collected at new diagnosis, from a patient treated with antithyroid drugs. The receptor comes from a female donor with Graves disease.

The CDR3 nucleotides are TGTGCCAGCAGTTTATTGGCGATCGGCAGGGCTGGCAATCAGCCCCAGCATTTT. Translation: CASSLLAIGRAGNQPQHF. The chain uses TRBV27 and TRBJ1-5, with a weak D call TRBD1 (5 bases). Deletions cut 1 base from V and 2 bases from J, with 18 bases between. CDR1 and CDR2 from the germline V gene are MNHEY and SMNVEV (reference sequence). The CDR3 totals 18 residues.